This T cell receptor beta chain was found in a study of T-cell memory formation after mild COVID-19. Study information: Largely, TCR clusters stayed within a single donor.

In TCRdb, the 5' RACE reads were re-called with MiXCR into one record per CDR3 protein. The data contain about 140,000 distinct CDR3 sequences, 14% of them singletons. The V end was cut by 3 bases, the J end by 5 bases, with 14 bases between. Germline CDR1 DFQATT, CDR2 SNEGSKA (reference sequence). The CDR3 contains 13 residues. This clonotype has at least ten counts. The chain uses TRBV20-1 and TRBJ2-7; D is tentatively TRBD1 or TRBD2 (6 bases each). Material: PBMCs or a T cell subset sorted from them (not recorded which). This receptor was identified in an adult woman who had mild COVID-19 (a few samples of this study predate the infection). Cell type and time point are not known. The CDR3 DNA reads as TGCAGTGCTAGGGATTGGGGGGCCAACGAGCAGTACTTC. This encodes CSARDWGANEQYF.